These 15 T cell receptor beta chains came from one sample sequenced in a study of cytomegalovirus exposure and HLA in healthy donors. The PCR had 60 Vbeta and 13 Jbeta primers. Clones were sequenced by immunoSEQ multiplex PCR, and TCRdb holds only the in-frame ones, with some missing. This sample has 150,000 to 200,000 clones; under 70% occur once, and the top ten carry 2.8%. Sample: PBMCs. The receptors come from a woman aged 40 to 50 in good health and CMV-seropositive.

Concerning this clone itself: At one boundary the junction diverges from the germline segment, which might be a read error. This chain links TRBV19 with TRBJ1-5, with TRBD1 identical over 10 bases. The CDR3 totals 15 residues. Germline V gene lookup returns CDR1 LNHDA and CDR2 SQIVND (reference sequence). The CDR3 region has the DNA TGTGCCAGTAGTCCGGACAGGGGGGGCAATCAGCCCCAGAATTTT. This encodes CASSPDRGGNQPQNF.

This chain links TRBV19 with TRBJ1-6; D is undetermined. The V gene lost 2 bases and the J gene lost 8 bases, with 7 bases spanning the gap. Per germline, CDR1 LNHDA and CDR2 SQIVND (reference sequence). This CDR3 has 13 residues. The CDR3 nucleotides are TGTGCCAGTAGTATATATCGAGATTCACCCCTCCACTTT. Amino acids: CASSIYRDSPLHF. The whole variable domain, remainder taken from reference TRBV19 and TRBJ1-6, is DGGITQSPKYLFRKEGQNVTLSCEQNLNHDAMYWYRQDPGQGLRLIYYSQIVNDFQKGDIAEGYSVSREKKESFPLTVTSAQKNPTAFYLCASSIYRDSPLHFGNGTRLTVT.

Only a few counts were recorded for this clone. This chain joins TRBV7-2 and TRBJ1-6; a weak D match, TRBD1 (5 bases). Per germline, CDR1 SGHTA and CDR2 FQGNSA. The CDR3 is made up of 16 amino acids. V dropped 6 bases and J dropped 9 bases, with 21 bases sitting between them. The CDR3, as DNA: TGTGCCAGCAGTATAGACGCGGGGGTTATTAGTTCACCCCTCCACTTT. Its protein product is CASSIDAGVISSPLHF.

The chain uses TRBV7-2 and TRBJ2-7; the D is unclear. This CDR3 spans 13 amino acids. V was shortened by 5 bases and J by 3 bases, with 11 bases between the two germline ends. Germline V CDR1 and CDR2: SGHTA, FQGNSA. Here the CDR3 reads CASSPEIGYEQYF. The DNA of the CDR3 is TGTGCCAGCAGCCCTGAGATTGGCTACGAGCAGTACTTC.

This clone was recorded a few times. This sequence joins TRBV4-3 and TRBJ2-1; weak D call: TRBD1 (6 bases). This CDR3 contains 17 residues. Per germline, CDR1 LGHNA and CDR2 YSLEER. The V gene lost 1 base and the J gene lost 5 bases, with 18 bases spanning the gap. CDR3 residues: CASSQGHWGTTNNEQFF. In DNA form, the CDR3 reads TGCGCCAGCAGCCAAGGGCATTGGGGGACAACTAACAATGAGCAGTTCTTC.

The J gene is TRBJ1-1, the V gene TRBV6-5; the D is unclear. The CDR3 has 11 residues. The V end lost 4 bases, the J end lost 7 bases, and 7 bases lay between the germline ends. CDR1 and CDR2 (germline): MNHEY, SVGAGI. The CDR3 DNA is TGTGCCAGCAGTTCTTATAGTGAAGCTTTCTTT. Protein: CASSSYSEAFF.

As to this clone: One junction end does not reproduce the germline sequence, and a read error may be involved. The DNA for the CDR3 is TGTGCCAGCAGCTTAAGACAGGGAGGTCAGCCCCAGAATTTT. Protein sequence: CASSLRQGGQPQNF. The chain is built from TRBV7-2 and TRBJ1-5; 7 bases map to TRBD1. The CDR3 covers 14 residues. Germline V gene lookup returns CDR1 SGHTA and CDR2 FQGNSA.

The V call is TRBV9, the J call TRBJ1-5; D ambiguous. Trimming removed 0 bases at V and 7 bases at J, with 8 bases between. Germline V gene lookup returns CDR1 SGDLS and CDR2 YYNGEE. The CDR3 runs 13 residues. CDR3 sequence (DNA): TGTGCCAGCAGCGTAGGGTACAGCCAGCCCCAGCATTTT. Encoded protein: CASSVGYSQPQHF.

This clone was picked up one time. The chain recombines TRBV5-1 with TRBJ1-6; 10 bases map to TRBD1. After removal of 0 bases from V and 5 bases from J, the junction contained 5 bases not matched to a gene. This CDR3 has 17 residues. Per germline, CDR1 SGHRS and CDR2 YFSETQ. The CDR3 DNA is TGCGCCAGCAGCTTGGGGGCCGGGACAGGGGATAATTCACCCCTCCACTTT. This encodes CASSLGAGTGDNSPLHF.

The chain couples TRBV6-1 to TRBJ2-7; 7 bases map to TRBD2. Germline CDR1 is MNHNS and CDR2 is SASEGT. Germline trimming cut 7 bases from V and 3 bases from J; bases unmatched to any gene: 6. There are 13 residues in the CDR3. CDR3 sequence reads: CASMRERYYEQYF. CDR3 DNA sequence: TGTGCCAGCATGCGGGAGAGGTACTACGAGCAGTACTTC.

This clone was seen more than once but under ten times. The chain has TRBV5-1 and TRBJ2-7; 12 nucleotides align to TRBD1. The germline CDR1 and CDR2 sequences are SGHRS and YFSETQ. The CDR3 totals 14 residues. V was clipped by 5 bases and J by 5 bases; unmatched bases: 5. For the CDR3, the DNA is TGCGCCAGCAGGCCGGGACAGGGGGCGAACGAGCAGTACTTC. Translated: CASRPGQGANEQYF.

The table lists this clone with a few counts. The V gene is TRBV4-1, the J gene TRBJ2-2; D is perhaps TRBD1 (6 bases). V was cut by 6 bases and J by 7 bases, with 12 bases left in between. Germline V gene data show CDR1 as MGHRA and CDR2 as YSYEKL. There are 13 residues in the CDR3. This CDR3 reads CASSPRGVGELFF. CDR3 nucleotide sequence: TGCGCCAGCAGTCCCAGGGGAGTCGGGGAGCTGTTTTTT.

V is TRBV19 and J is TRBJ2-3; D is possibly TRBD2 (5 bases). CDR1 LNHDA and CDR2 SQIVND come from the germline V gene (reference sequence). The CDR3 sequence is 14 residues long. V gave up 9 bases and J gave up 4 bases, with 17 bases separating them. CDR3 sequence: CASQALLGADTQYF. DNA of the CDR3: TGTGCCAGCCAGGCGCTCCTGGGAGCAGATACGCAGTATTTT. The whole variable domain, filled in from reference TRBV19 and TRBJ2-3, reads DGGITQSPKYLFRKEGQNVTLSCEQNLNHDAMYWYRQDPGQGLRLIYYSQIVNDFQKGDIAEGYSVSREKKESFPLTVTSAQKNPTAFYLCASQALLGADTQYFGPGTRLTVL.

The chain combines TRBV6-1 with TRBJ1-2; 10 bases align to TRBD1. The germline CDR1 and CDR2 sequences are MNHNS and SASEGT. J gave up 8 bases and V 8 bases, and 14 bases lay outside the gene matches. The CDR3 runs 15 residues. CDR3 DNA: TGTGCCAGCGTCCCGAGTCCCGGGACAGGGGAAGGCTACACCTTC. Protein sequence: CASVPSPGTGEGYTF.

This clone was observed a single time. This chain connects TRBV13 to TRBJ2-2; 14 bases map to TRBD2. The CDR3 loop spans 16 amino acids. Losses at the gene ends were 5 bases for V and 5 bases for J; bases not matched to a gene: 4. CDR1 and CDR2 (germline): PRHDT, FYEKMQ (reference sequence). The CDR3, as DNA: TGTGCCAGCAGCACCAGACTAGCGGGGGGGACCGGGGAGCTGTTTTTT. Its protein is CASSTRLAGGTGELFF.